This T cell receptor (beta chain) was sequenced during a study of regulatory T cells in long-lasting Graves disease (dated by TCRdb to the early 2020s). Context from the whole study: Persistent Graves' disease meant more than 5 years of antithyroid drug treatment with TSH receptor autoantibodies that stayed positive. This study used TCR sequencing and RNA sequencing of peripheral blood to compare persistent Graves' disease patients against newly diagnosed Graves' disease patients. The study was conducted in China and was registered as a clinical trial. A total of roughly 35 samples were covered by TCR sequencing, comprising approximately 13 persistent and about 20 newly diagnosed Graves' disease patients. Antithyroid drugs had been taken for ten to twelve years on average by persistent Graves' disease patients in the clinical cohort.

Library prep was done by multiplex PCR. Data came from an Illumina HiSeq 4000. TCR beta libraries were built with iRepertoire HTBI primers and Arm-PCR amplification of CDR3 regions. PCR products were gel purified before sequencing. The published analysis was carried out like this. Gene usage analysis of CDR3 amino acid clonotypes relied on the roughly 64 TRBV and more than twelve TRBJ segments identified across samples. COPE and FqMerger were used to merge the filtered high-quality paired reads into contigs. BLAST was used to align contigs to IMGT TRBV, TRBD and TRBJ reference genes, with CDR3 defined following IMGT. Any clonotype with a frequency above 0.1% was classified as a highly expanded clone. Shannon entropy served as the measure of repertoire diversity, while the Gini coefficient captured V-J evenness. Clonotypes shared by more than one individual were considered public. The raw public reads went through TCRdb reprocessing: fastp at Q25, MiXCR clone calling, in-frame beta chains kept. Merged by CDR3 protein, the rows form single entries marked with the most common genes and DNA. TCRdb assigned the V and J calls; the authors' analysis was not used. For this sample the table gives 310,000 or so distinct CDR3 sequences, of which around 20% were detected only once. Less than 30% of the sample comes from the top ten.

Results and caveats for the whole study, not just this receptor: The authors noted that the small sample size was a limitation that may lower accuracy. Preferential use of TRBV28, TRBJ1-2 and TRBJ2-5 was observed in persistent disease, whereas TRBV20-1 and TRBJ2-1 were favored in newly diagnosed disease. Sequencing and analysis were limited to the TCR beta chain. Persistent Graves' disease patients showed lower TCR Shannon entropy and fewer highly expanded clones than newly diagnosed patients, suggesting clonal expansion. A larger number of public clonotypes was shared among persistent patients (more than 2,500) than among newly diagnosed patients (approximately 1,000). The study examined only peripheral blood because the primary lesion, thyroid tissue, could not be accessed.

Comment on this clonotype: Its antigen is currently not known. The sample holds no much larger clone one base away, and base qualities are not on file.

The germline V gene (reference sequence) yields DFQATT for CDR1 and SNEGSKA for CDR2. Between the V and J ends, shortened by 3 bases and 0 bases respectively, the junction contains 13 bases. Including cysteine and phenylalanine, the CDR3 has 15 amino acids. CDR3 DNA is the only sequence kept; it has 45 bases, read in frame from the first base. In light of the paper, this sample's time point label describes: persistent/refractory GD, antithyroid drugs over 5 years with positive TRAb. For both TCR sequencing and RNA sequencing, RNA was extracted from PBMCs using TRIzol. The diagnosis of Graves' disease followed American Thyroid Association guidelines. The patients came from an endocrinology department in Xi'an, China. Each patient gave 8.5 to 9.5 milliliters of peripheral blood, collected in an EDTA anticoagulant tube. PBMCs were isolated by Ficoll Paque Plus density gradient separation without further T cell sorting. An Agilent 2100 Bioanalyzer and agarose gel were used to check RNA quality, and a NanoDrop 2000 was used to measure RNA concentration.

This chain joins TRBV20-1 to TRBJ2-3, with the D call tentatively TRBD1 or TRBD2, each fitting 5 bases. Sample: peripheral blood mononuclear cells (PBMCs), taken when the disease was refractory, from a patient treated with antithyroid drugs. The receptor was derived from a female donor with Graves disease. The sequenced DNA: TGCAGTGCTAGGTTGGGGCGGACTAGCACAGATACGCAGTATTTT. Its product reads: CSARLGRTSTDTQYF.